This T cell receptor (beta chain) was captured by sequencing in a study of blood T cell repertoires in COVID-19. Study at large: Sites across the United States, Italy and Spain contributed samples from acute and convalescent COVID-19. In each case, the material was cDNA or gDNA derived from T cells, B-cell-depleted T cells, or PBMCs.

Participants, about 18 to 100 years old, spanned approximately 26 US areas. Which cohort a participant joined came from the clinical history participants gave. Assay: immunoSEQ multiplex PCR; the TCRdb copy retains only in-frame clones and omits some. The sample gives 170,000 or so clones, roughly 90% of which show up once; about 7% is in the top ten. V was clipped by 3 bases and J by 8 bases; unmatched bases: 7. CDR3 length equals 15 residues. CDR1 MDHEN and CDR2 SYDVKM come from the germline V gene. Sequenced sample: PBMCs or T cells enriched from blood (not recorded which). The TCR was taken from a woman aged 45-60 years who had recovered from COVID-19. The chain employs TRBV28 and TRBJ1-4, with TRBD1 identical over 9 bases. The DNA of the CDR3 is TGTGCCAGCAGTTTGTCCGGGACAGGGAAGGAAAAACTGTTTTTT. Its translation: CASSLSGTGKEKLFF.